A single sample gave rise to the 2 T cell receptor beta chains below, sequenced in a study of blood T cell repertoires in COVID-19 (dated by TCRdb to the early 2020s). Libraries were prepared through the immunoSEQ multiplex PCR assay. Not all clones reach the TCRdb copy of this immuneACCESS table, which keeps in-frame sequences only. Checked studies attribute under half of the gap to unresolved V genes and leave the rest unexplained. Present in this sample are 190,000 or so clones, 85% to 90% of which were seen just once. The ten largest account for just under 0.9% of the sample. Material: peripheral blood. The origin of the receptors is a woman in her late teens or twenties who had recovered from COVID-19.

The V gene is TRBV5-4, the J gene TRBJ2-1, with a tentative D call TRBD2 (5 bases). The CDR3 length is 15 residues. V lost 4 bases, J lost 8 bases, and 19 bases lay in between. Germline V gene sequence: CDR1 SGHNT, CDR2 YYREEE (reference sequence). This CDR3 reads CASSRLPSSRDEQFF. CDR3 in DNA: TGTGCCAGCAGCCGACTACCCAGTTCTAGGGATGAGCAGTTCTTC. The full variable domain, rest sourced from reference TRBV5-4 and TRBJ2-1, is ETGVTQSPTHLIKTRGQQVTLRCSSQSGHNTVSWYQQALGQGPQFIFQYYREEENGRGNFPPRFSGLQFPNYSSELNVNALELDDSALYLCASSRLPSSRDEQFFGPGTRLTVL.

The chain links TRBV19 to TRBJ1-6; no reliable D call. CDR1 and CDR2 from the germline V gene are LNHDA and SQIVND (reference sequence). V lost 6 bases, J lost 7 bases, and 13 bases lay in between. CDR3 length equals 14 residues. CDR3 loop: CASSPLSVNSPLHF. The CDR3 bases are TGTGCCAGTAGCCCACTGTCCGTAAATTCACCCCTCCACTTT.